These T cell receptor beta chains were read from a single sample in a study of T cell responses to AZD1222 COVID-19 vaccine. Assay used: immunoSEQ multiplex PCR; TCRdb lists only in-frame clones, some missing. In the table there are 150,000 to 200,000 clones, around 90% of which are singletons. Source: peripheral blood, taken on day 0 of AZD1222 vaccination. These receptor sequences come from an adult in good health. Each CDR3 is given with its conserved first and last residue. The D gene is left open where the match is weak. Clone size is shown for a subset of rows, as once, few, many or a class of expanded clone.

>TRBD1|TRBJ1-1|NA|TRBV11-3
TGTGCCAGCACCTTGGACAGGGGAACTGAAGCTTTCTTT
CASTLDRGTEAFF
>NA|TRBJ1-2|NA|TRBV10-2
TGCGCCAGCAGTGAGTCGAGGGGGAACTATGGCTACACCTTC
CASSESRGNYGYTF
>NA|TRBJ1-4|NA|TRBV18
TGTGCCAGCTCGCAGCCGGGACAAGCTAATGAAAAACTGTTTTTT
CASSQPGQANEKLFF
>NA|TRBJ1-1|NA|TRBV30
TGTGCCGGGGGTCGCTTGGACACTGAAGCTTTCTTT
CAGGRLDTEAFF
>TRBD2|TRBJ2-3|NA|TRBV11-3
TGTGCCAGCAGCGGACTAGGGGATACGCAGTATTTT
CASSGLGDTQYF
>NA|TRBJ1-4|NA|TRBV13
TGTGCCAGCAGCTTAAGGTCAGGGATTATTCCAACTAATGAAAAACTGTTTTTT
CASSLRSGIIPTNEKLFF
>NA|TRBJ2-5|once|TRBV5-1
TGCGCCAGCAGCGAAGCTGGGGAGACCCAGTACTTC
CASSEAGETQYF
>NA|TRBJ1-6|NA|TRBV14
TGTGCCAGCAGCCGTCAAAATTCACCCCTCCACTTT
CASSRQNSPLHF
>TRBD1|TRBJ1-2|NA|TRBV19
TGTGCCAGTAGTCGGGCAGGGGGCTATGGCTACACCTTC
CASSRAGGYGYTF
>NA|TRBJ1-5|NA|TRBV30
TGTGCCTGGGCCCAGGGAAGCAATCAGCCCCAGCATTTT
CAWAQGSNQPQHF
>NA|TRBJ2-7|many|TRBV30
TGTGCCTGGAGTGACGGGGCCTCCTACGAGCAGTACTTC
CAWSDGASYEQYF
>NA|TRBJ1-1|NA|TRBV4-2
TGTGCCAGCAAACAACCTCAGGGGCTTCCCTCGGGTGAAGCTTTCTTT
CASKQPQGLPSGEAFF
>TRBD1|TRBJ2-7|NA|TRBV5-6
TGTGCCAGCAGCTTACAGGGGTACGAGCAGTACTTC
CASSLQGYEQYF
>NA|TRBJ1-4|NA|TRBV2
TGTGCCAGCAGGGTGGGGCAGGGGCATGAAAAACTGTTTTTT
CASRVGQGHEKLFF
>NA|TRBJ2-7|once|TRBV2
TGTGCCAGCAGTGAAGCTCATACAGGTTTACGGGAAAACGAGCAGTACTTC
CASSEAHTGLRENEQYF
>NA|TRBJ2-7|NA|TRBV11-2
TGTGCCAGCAGCTTAACAGGGTTAGAGTCCTACGAGCAGTACTTC
CASSLTGLESYEQYF
>TRBD1|TRBJ2-7|NA|TRBV9
TGTGCCAGCAGCGTGGGACAGGGGGCCTACGAGCAGTACTTC
CASSVGQGAYEQYF
>NA|TRBJ1-2|few|TRBV18
TGTGCCAGCTCACCACCGGGACTGGGCCTAGCTAACTATGGCTACACCTTC
CASSPPGLGLANYGYTF
>TRBD2|TRBJ2-1|NA|TRBV10-3
TGTGCCATCACGGCCGGGGAGGGTTACAATGAGCAGTTCTTC
CAITAGEGYNEQFF
>TRBD1|TRBJ1-1|NA|TRBV3-1/TRBV3-2
TGTGCCAGCAGCCTTAGACCGGGGGCAGGGGGGACTGAAGCTTTCTTT
CASSLRPGAGGTEAFF